These 19 T cell receptor beta chains originate from one sample sequenced in a study of blood T cell repertoires in COVID-19. Sequenced by immunoSEQ multiplex PCR; TCRdb stores in-frame clones only, minus some. Altogether nearly 300,000 clones are present, about nine tenths being singletons, with the ten largest covering approximately 7.2%. Sequenced sample: peripheral blood. The receptors were sampled from a woman in her 30s who had recovered from COVID-19.

The chain joins TRBV4-3 to TRBJ2-1, with D possibly matching TRBD1 (6 bases). V was clipped by 2 bases and J by 3 bases, with 11 bases between them. This CDR3 is 15 amino acids long. Germline V gives CDR1 LGHNA, CDR2 YSLEER. The CDR3 protein is CASSQSGTSYNEQFF. In DNA form, the CDR3 reads TGCGCCAGCAGCCAATCCGGGACAAGCTACAATGAGCAGTTCTTC.

The chain combines TRBV10-3 with TRBJ1-2; 8 nucleotides line up with TRBD1. Germline loops: CDR1 ENHRY, CDR2 SYGVKD. After removal of 2 bases from V and 3 bases from J, the junction contained 8 bases not matched to a gene. The CDR3 length is 16 residues. CDR3 bases: TGTGCCATCAGTGAGCCCCAGGACAGGGTCGACTATGGCTACACCTTC. As protein: CAISEPQDRVDYGYTF.

This clone was seen just once. This rearrangement joins TRBV10-3 to TRBJ2-7; TRBD1 matches at 8 bases. This CDR3 contains 13 residues. The J segment lost 5 bases and the V segment lost 7 bases, leaving 7 bases of the junction unmatched. The germline V gene encodes CDR1 ENHRY and CDR2 SYGVKD. The CDR3 nucleotides are TGTGCCATCACCCTCGACAGGGGCGACGAGCAGTACTTC. It translates to CAITLDRGDEQYF.

The CDR3 spells CAITTDANYGYTF. The DNA for the CDR3 is TGTGCCATCACCACAGACGCTAACTATGGCTACACCTTC. The chain employs TRBV10-3 and TRBJ1-2, with D uncertain. The germline V gene encodes CDR1 ENHRY and CDR2 SYGVKD. The CDR3 is 13 residues long. V was cut by 7 bases and J by 0 bases, with 9 bases left in between.

V and J are TRBV7-6 and TRBJ1-4; possible D gene TRBD1, 6 bases. The CDR3 is made up of 17 amino acids. V lost 5 bases to trimming and J lost 0 bases, with 16 bases between them. Germline assignment: CDR1 SGHVS and CDR2 FNYEAQ. CDR3 in amino acids: CASSPQTGIATNEKLFF. As DNA, the CDR3 is TGTGCCAGCAGCCCACAAACAGGGATTGCAACTAATGAAAAACTGTTTTTT.

The chain has TRBV27 and TRBJ1-2; 9 nucleotides match TRBD1. This CDR3 region has 14 residues. The germline CDR1 and CDR2 sequences are MNHEY and SMNVEV (reference sequence). V lost 3 bases to trimming and J lost 4 bases; unmatched junction nucleotides: 3. The CDR3 DNA reads as TGTGCCAGCAGTTTCAGGACAGGGGTCTATGGCTACACCTTC. Its translation: CASSFRTGVYGYTF.

The chain combines TRBV5-6 with TRBJ2-2, with D tentatively TRBD2 (5 bases). Trimming cost V 3 bases and J 4 bases, with 13 bases left between them. The CDR3 runs 15 residues. In germline, CDR1 is SGHDT, CDR2 YYEEEE. CDR3 amino acids: CASSSLRVRTGELFF. In DNA form, the CDR3 reads TGTGCCAGCAGCTCATTGAGGGTGCGCACCGGGGAGCTGTTTTTT.

V and J are TRBV9 and TRBJ2-7; tentative D call: TRBD2 (5 bases). The germline V and J ends were trimmed by 3 bases and 3 bases, with 10 bases remaining between them. Looked up from germline, CDR1 is SGDLS and CDR2 is YYNGEE. There are 13 residues in the CDR3. The CDR3 DNA reads as TGTGCCAGCAGCGCCTCGGGGAACTACGAGCAGTACTTC. Translated: CASSASGNYEQYF.

The rearrangement links TRBV9 to TRBJ2-7, with a tentative D call TRBD2 (5 bases). CDR3 size: 14 residues. The ends were cut back, 1 base at V and 0 bases at J, with 8 bases in the middle. Germline V CDR1 and CDR2: SGDLS, YYNGEE. DNA for the CDR3: TGTGCCAGCAGCGTAACCGGGGACTCCTACGAGCAGTACTTC. Encoded protein: CASSVTGDSYEQYF.

The chain recombines TRBV27 with TRBJ2-7; 8 nucleotides align to TRBD2. This CDR3 region has 15 residues. V shed 3 bases and J 2 bases; nucleotides not matched to a gene: 6. Germline CDR1 MNHEY, CDR2 SMNVEV (reference sequence). The CDR3: CASSLWAGGTYEQYF. The CDR3, as DNA: TGTGCCAGCAGTTTGTGGGCGGGGGGCACCTACGAGCAGTACTTC.

The CDR3 region is CASSRPGQGYGEQYF. DNA of the CDR3: TGCGCCAGCAGCCGTCCGGGACAGGGATATGGGGAGCAGTACTTC. The chain joins TRBV5-1 to TRBJ2-7; 9 bases align to TRBD1. J lost 7 bases, V lost 4 bases, and 12 bases had no gene match. The V gene's germline CDR1 is SGHRS and CDR2 YFSETQ. CDR3 length: 15 amino acids. The complete variable domain, with remaining parts taken from reference TRBV5-1 and TRBJ2-7, reads KAGVTQTPRYLIKTRGQQVTLSCSPISGHRSVSWYQQTPGQGLQFLFEYFSETQRNKGNFPGRFSGRQFSNSRSEMNVSTLELGDSALYLCASSRPGQGYGEQYFGPGTRLTVT.

The chain has TRBV5-1 and TRBJ2-3, with a possible D match to TRBD2 (6 bases). Trimming cost V 0 bases and J 5 bases, with 10 bases left between them. The CDR3 spans 14 residues. CDR1 is SGHRS and CDR2 is YFSETQ in the germline V gene. CDR3 amino acids: CASSLVAGIDTQYF. The CDR3 nucleotides read TGCGCCAGCAGCTTGGTTGCGGGGATAGATACGCAGTATTTT.

The chain employs TRBV28 and TRBJ2-3; D not certain. The CDR3 consists of 12 residues. Trimming left V 8 bases short and J 5 bases short, with 11 bases between. Germline loops: CDR1 MDHEN, CDR2 SYDVKM. As DNA, the CDR3 is TGTGCCAGCTGCACTAATGTAGATACGCAGTATTTT. Amino acid sequence: CASCTNVDTQYF. Combining the CDR3 with reference TRBV28 and TRBJ2-3 gives the whole variable domain DVKVTQSSRYLVKRTGEKVFLECVQDMDHENMFWYRQDPGLGLRLIYFSYDVKMKEKGDIPEGYSVSREKKERFSLILESASTNQTSMYLCASCTNVDTQYFGPGTRLTVL.

This chain joins TRBV29-1 and TRBJ2-7; maybe TRBD1 (5 bases). The CDR3 is 12 residues long. Germline V lookup: CDR1 SQVTM, CDR2 ANQGSEA. V lost 5 bases to trimming and J lost 5 bases, with 13 bases between them. Here the CDR3 DNA reads TGCAGCGTTACGGCAGGGTCGGACGAGCAGTACTTC. It codes for CSVTAGSDEQYF.

This clone showed up just a few times. The chain has TRBV13 and TRBJ2-4; a weak D match, TRBD2 (5 bases). V lost 2 bases, J lost 3 bases, and 14 bases lay in between. Per the germline V gene, CDR1 is PRHDT and CDR2 is FYEKMQ (reference sequence). CDR3 size: 16 residues. CDR3 sequence: CASSLLSAADKNIQYF. CDR3 DNA: TGTGCCAGCAGCTTATTGTCAGCGGCGGACAAAAACATTCAGTACTTC.

The chain uses TRBV19 and TRBJ2-1; TRBD2 agrees at 10 bases. The V gene's germline CDR1 is LNHDA and CDR2 SQIVND (reference sequence). J was trimmed by 5 bases and V by 3 bases; bases with no gene match: 10. The CDR3 sequence is 17 residues long. CDR3 protein: CASSIRRSSGGHNEQFF. The CDR3 DNA sequence: TGTGCCAGTAGTATCCGGAGATCTAGCGGGGGACACAATGAGCAGTTCTTC. The full variable domain, in which reference TRBV19 and TRBJ2-1 provide the parts outside the CDR3, is DGGITQSPKYLFRKEGQNVTLSCEQNLNHDAMYWYRQDPGQGLRLIYYSQIVNDFQKGDIAEGYSVSREKKESFPLTVTSAQKNPTAFYLCASSIRRSSGGHNEQFFGPGTRLTVL.

V and J are TRBV2 and TRBJ1-4, with D tentatively TRBD1 (5 bases). The V gene lost 5 bases and the J gene lost 8 bases, with 15 bases spanning the gap. Germline assignment: CDR1 SNHLY and CDR2 FYNNEI. CDR3 length equals 14 residues. The CDR3 sequence: CASSKGRDDEKLFF. The DNA of the CDR3 is TGTGCCAGCAGTAAGGGGAGGGACGACGAAAAACTGTTTTTT.

The chain uses TRBV6-5 and TRBJ1-1; 9 bases match TRBD1. CDR1 is MNHEY and CDR2 is SVGAGI in the germline V gene. The CDR3 contains 12 residues. Germline trimming cut 5 bases from V and 8 bases from J; bases unmatched to any gene: 3. The CDR3 DNA reads TGTGCCAGCAGTAGGGACAGGGACGAAGCTTTCTTT. Residues: CASSRDRDEAFF.

The CDR3 loop reads CASSEASAGRQPQHF. DNA for the CDR3: TGTGCCAGCAGTGAAGCGTCGGCAGGGCGCCAGCCCCAGCATTTT. The chain has TRBV6-1 and TRBJ1-5, with a weak D call TRBD1 (5 bases). V lost 0 bases to trimming and J lost 7 bases, with 13 bases between them. The CDR3 has 15 residues. Germline V gives CDR1 MNHNS, CDR2 SASEGT.